This T cell receptor beta chain comes out of a study of T cell repertoires in cytomegalovirus infection. TCRdb recomputed calls from the reads with MiXCR, one row per CDR3 protein. The table lists hundreds of thousands of distinct CDR3 sequences, around 30% of them singletons. There are a few counts of this clonotype. Its antigen remains unidentified. The germline V gene encodes CDR1 SGHTA and CDR2 FQGNSA. CDR3 length: 19 amino acids. J lost 2 bases, V lost 0 bases, and 12 bases had no gene match. The clonotype was recovered from a human donor in good health (CMV status not recorded). Some clones in this sample may be carry-over from other donors' samples. The chain joins TRBV7-2 to TRBJ2-7; 11 bases fit TRBD2. The sequences come from cultured PBMCs, collected from culture after CMV antigen stimulation. The CDR3 region is CASSLATRGVAGGPYEQYF. In nucleotides, the CDR3 is TGTGCCAGCAGCTTAGCGACCCGGGGAGTAGCGGGGGGGCCCTACGAGCAGTACTTC.